This passage covers 9 T cell receptor beta chains from one sample sequenced in a study of T cells after yellow fever vaccination. TCRdb independently ran MiXCR on the 5' RACE reads; one entry per CDR3 protein. The table records tens of thousands of distinct CDR3 sequences, over 6.5% of them present only once. The sample in question was CD8+ T cells sorted from PBMCs, obtained roughly 46 days after the first yellow fever vaccination. These receptors were collected from a man aged 18 to 29 who received the YFV17D yellow fever vaccine.

J is TRBJ2-1 and V is TRBV2, with D possibly being TRBD1 (7 bases). V gave up 8 bases and J gave up 5 bases, with 13 bases separating them. The CDR3 runs 13 residues. CDR1 and CDR2 from the germline V gene are SNHLY and FYNNEI. CDR3 sequence: CASWGDSNNEQFF. The CDR3 DNA follows: TGTGCCAGCTGGGGGGACAGCAACAATGAGCAGTTCTTC. Complete variable domain (other parts from reference TRBV2 and TRBJ2-1): EPEVTQTPSHQVTQMGQEVILRCVPISNHLYFYWYRQILGQKVEFLVSFYNNEISEKSEIFDDQFSVERPDGSNFTLKIRSTKLEDSAMYFCASWGDSNNEQFFGPGTRLTVL.

This clonotype has a count of ten or more. The V and J genes are TRBV29-1 and TRBJ2-4; TRBD1 might be the D (5 bases). The V end was cut by 4 bases, the J end by 6 bases, with 13 bases between. CDR1 is SQVTM and CDR2 is ANQGSEA in the germline V gene. This CDR3 region has 13 residues. CDR3 in amino acids: CSVVTATVNIQYF. The DNA for the CDR3 is TGCAGCGTTGTCACAGCGACAGTAAACATTCAGTACTTC.

On this clonotype: One end of the junction fails to match germline, which may point to a read error. The CDR3 region is CDSSYVGPGGDQPQHF. CDR3 bases: TGTGACAGCAGTTACGTAGGGCCAGGGGGCGATCAGCCCCAGCATTTT. The genes are TRBV6-5 and TRBJ1-5; 8 positions agree with TRBD1. This CDR3 spans 16 amino acids. Germline CDR1 MNHEY, CDR2 SVGAGI.

This clonotype was recorded many times. The rearrangement uses TRBV12-3 or TRBV12-4 and TRBJ2-1; weak D call: TRBD1 (6 bases). The V and J ends lost 4 bases and 3 bases respectively, with 13 bases between them. The CDR3 has 15 residues. CDR3 DNA sequence: TGTGCCAGCAGTTCTCCAGGGGACAACTACAATGAGCAGTTCTTC. Encoded protein: CASSSPGDNYNEQFF.

This clonotype was recorded a few times. The rearrangement uses TRBV5-5 and TRBJ2-3; weak D call: TRBD2 (5 bases). This CDR3 spans 17 amino acids. Trimming took 3 bases from V and 4 from J, leaving 21 bases between them. CDR1 and CDR2 from the germline V gene are SGHKS and YYEKEE (reference sequence). The CDR3 nucleotides read TGTGCCAGCAGCTCGAAACCCCAGACGAGGGCGGCAGATACGCAGTATTTT. It is translated as CASSSKPQTRAADTQYF.

V and J are TRBV19 and TRBJ1-5; D gene ambiguous. The germline V gene encodes CDR1 LNHDA and CDR2 SQIVND (reference sequence). The V end was cut by 2 bases, the J end by 3 bases, with 11 bases between. The CDR3 is 15 amino acids. The CDR3 reads CASSIYGVSNQPQHF. The DNA for the CDR3 is TGTGCCAGTAGTATATATGGGGTCTCCAATCAGCCCCAGCATTTT.

This clonotype showed up many times. The V call is TRBV7-2, the J call TRBJ2-3; tentative D call: TRBD1 (5 bases). The V and J ends lost 3 bases and 6 bases respectively, with 13 bases between them. Germline V CDR1 and CDR2: SGHTA, FQGNSA. The CDR3 is 14 amino acids. CDR3 residues: CASSFAWGDDTQYF. The CDR3 DNA follows: TGTGCCAGCAGCTTCGCGTGGGGCGACGATACGCAGTATTTT.

This clonotype was detected many times. The chain couples TRBV4-1 to TRBJ1-1; D not certain. CDR3 length equals 14 residues. Germline V gene lookup returns CDR1 MGHRA and CDR2 YSYEKL. V was trimmed by 4 bases and J by 4 bases, leaving 13 bases between them. Here the CDR3 reads CASSLRTLGTEAFF. CDR3 sequence (DNA): TGCGCCAGCAGCCTAAGGACTCTGGGCACTGAAGCTTTCTTT.

This clonotype turned up a few times. This chain links TRBV5-5 with TRBJ2-7; D possibly corresponds to TRBD2 (5 bases). Trimming cost V 3 bases and J 3 bases, with 13 bases left between them. The CDR3 covers 14 residues. Germline CDR1 is SGHKS and CDR2 is YYEKEE (reference sequence). CDR3 in amino acids: CASSSNGLDYEQYF. The CDR3 region has the DNA TGTGCCAGCAGCTCAAATGGACTTGACTACGAGCAGTACTTC. Together with reference TRBV5-5 and TRBJ2-7, the CDR3 gives the full variable domain: DAGVTQSPTHLIKTRGQQVTLRCSPISGHKSVSWYQQVLGQGPQFIFQYYEKEERGRGNFPDRFSARQFPNYSSELNVNALLLGDSALYLCASSSNGLDYEQYFGPGTRLTVT.